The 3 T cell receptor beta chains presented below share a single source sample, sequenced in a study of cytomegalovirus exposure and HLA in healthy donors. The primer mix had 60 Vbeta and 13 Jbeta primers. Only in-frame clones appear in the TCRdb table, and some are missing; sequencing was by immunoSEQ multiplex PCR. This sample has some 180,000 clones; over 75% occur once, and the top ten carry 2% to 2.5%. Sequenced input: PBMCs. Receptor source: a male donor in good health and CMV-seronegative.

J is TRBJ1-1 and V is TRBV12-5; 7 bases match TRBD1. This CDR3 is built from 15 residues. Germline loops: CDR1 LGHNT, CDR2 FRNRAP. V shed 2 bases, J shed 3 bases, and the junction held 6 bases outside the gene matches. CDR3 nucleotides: TGTGCTAGTGGTTTGAACAGGGGTTCCTACACTGAAGCTTTCTTT. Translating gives CASGLNRGSYTEAFF.

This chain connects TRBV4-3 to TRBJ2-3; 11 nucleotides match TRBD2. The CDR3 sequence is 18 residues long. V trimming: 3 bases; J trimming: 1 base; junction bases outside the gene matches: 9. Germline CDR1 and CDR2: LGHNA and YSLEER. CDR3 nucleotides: TGCGCCAGCAGCCACGGGGCTAGCGGGGGGTCCGGCACAGATACGCAGTATTTT. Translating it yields CASSHGASGGSGTDTQYF.

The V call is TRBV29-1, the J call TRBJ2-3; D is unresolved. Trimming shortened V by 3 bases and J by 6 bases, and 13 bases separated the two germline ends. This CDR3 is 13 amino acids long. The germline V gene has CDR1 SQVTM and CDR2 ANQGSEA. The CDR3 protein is CSVEFEFPDTQYF. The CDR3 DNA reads TGCAGCGTTGAGTTTGAGTTCCCCGATACGCAGTATTTT.